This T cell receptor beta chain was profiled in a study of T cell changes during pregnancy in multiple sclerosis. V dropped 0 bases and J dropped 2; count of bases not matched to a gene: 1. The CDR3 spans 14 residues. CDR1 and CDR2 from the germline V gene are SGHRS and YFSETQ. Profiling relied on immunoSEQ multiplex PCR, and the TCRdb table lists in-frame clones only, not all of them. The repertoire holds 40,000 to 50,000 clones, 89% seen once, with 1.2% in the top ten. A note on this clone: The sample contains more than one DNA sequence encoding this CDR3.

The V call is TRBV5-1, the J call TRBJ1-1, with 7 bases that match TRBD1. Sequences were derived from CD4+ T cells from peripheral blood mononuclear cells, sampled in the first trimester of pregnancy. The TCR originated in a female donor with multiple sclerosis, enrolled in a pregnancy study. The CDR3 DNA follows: TGCGCCAGCAGCTTGGACAGGGGTAACACTGAAGCTTTCTTT. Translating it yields CASSLDRGNTEAFF. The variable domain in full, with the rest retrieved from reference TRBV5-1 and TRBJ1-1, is KAGVTQTPRYLIKTRGQQVTLSCSPISGHRSVSWYQQTPGQGLQFLFEYFSETQRNKGNFPGRFSGRQFSNSRSEMNVSTLELGDSALYLCASSLDRGNTEAFFGQGTRLTVV.